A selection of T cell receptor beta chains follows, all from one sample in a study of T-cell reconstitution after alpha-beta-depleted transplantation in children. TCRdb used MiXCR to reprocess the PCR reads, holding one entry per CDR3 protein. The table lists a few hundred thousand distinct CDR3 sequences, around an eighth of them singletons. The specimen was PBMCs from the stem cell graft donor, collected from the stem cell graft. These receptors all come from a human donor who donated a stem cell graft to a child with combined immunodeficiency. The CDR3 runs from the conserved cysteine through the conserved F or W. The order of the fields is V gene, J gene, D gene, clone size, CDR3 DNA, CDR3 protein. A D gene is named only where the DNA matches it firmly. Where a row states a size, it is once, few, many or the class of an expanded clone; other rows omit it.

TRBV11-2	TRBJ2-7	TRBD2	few	TGTGCCAGCAGCTTAGTGGCTAGCGGGGGGGCGACCCCCTACGAGCAGTACTTC	CASSLVASGGATPYEQYF
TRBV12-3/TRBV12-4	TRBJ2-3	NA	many	TGTGCCAGCAGCTTTGCCCGGCGCGGCCCCACAGATACGCAGTATTTT	CASSFARRGPTDTQYF
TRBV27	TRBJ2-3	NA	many	TGTGCCAGCAGCCGCGCGGCAGATACGCAGTATTTT	CASSRAADTQYF
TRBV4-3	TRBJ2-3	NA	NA	TGCGCCAGCAGCCAAGATCCGGCGGGGAGCACAGATACGCAGTATTTT	CASSQDPAGSTDTQYF
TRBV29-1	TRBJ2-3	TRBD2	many	TGCAGCGTTGGGACTAGCGGGAGTTTGGGCACAGATACGCAGTATTTT	CSVGTSGSLGTDTQYF
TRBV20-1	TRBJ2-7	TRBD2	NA	TGCAGTGCTAGAGATGCCCCCTGGACTAGCGGGAGTTCGTACGAGCAGTACTTC	CSARDAPWTSGSSYEQYF
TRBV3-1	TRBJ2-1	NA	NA	TGTGCCAGCAGCCGTAAACAGGCTTACAATGAGCAGTTCTTC	CASSRKQAYNEQFF
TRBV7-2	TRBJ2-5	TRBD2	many	TGTGCCAGCAGCTCGACTAGCGGGAGGGCGGGACAGACCCAGTACTTC	CASSSTSGRAGQTQYF
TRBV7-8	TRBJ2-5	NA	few	TGTGCCAGCAGCTTAGCGCGGGTGGGACGGCTGGCCGAGACCCAGTACTTC	CASSLARVGRLAETQYF
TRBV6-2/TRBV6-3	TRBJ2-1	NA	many	TGTGCCAGCAGTTACTCGATACTGGGGGAAGGGGATGAGCAGTTCTTC	CASSYSILGEGDEQFF
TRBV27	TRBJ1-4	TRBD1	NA	TGTGCCAGCAGTCCAACAGGGGGTTGGGAGGAAAAACTGTTTTTT	CASSPTGGWEEKLFF
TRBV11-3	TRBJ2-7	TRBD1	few	TGTGCCAGCAGTAATCCGGGACAGGGCCACGAGCAGTACTTC	CASSNPGQGHEQYF
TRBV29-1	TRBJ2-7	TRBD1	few	TGCAGCGTTGAAGATCGGGGTCAGGGGGTTCGGCAGTACTTC	CSVEDRGQGVRQYF
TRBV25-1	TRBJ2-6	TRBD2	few	TGTGCCAGCAGTGGAATAGCGGGAACGCCCTCTGGGGCCAACGTCCTGACTTTC	CASSGIAGTPSGANVLTF